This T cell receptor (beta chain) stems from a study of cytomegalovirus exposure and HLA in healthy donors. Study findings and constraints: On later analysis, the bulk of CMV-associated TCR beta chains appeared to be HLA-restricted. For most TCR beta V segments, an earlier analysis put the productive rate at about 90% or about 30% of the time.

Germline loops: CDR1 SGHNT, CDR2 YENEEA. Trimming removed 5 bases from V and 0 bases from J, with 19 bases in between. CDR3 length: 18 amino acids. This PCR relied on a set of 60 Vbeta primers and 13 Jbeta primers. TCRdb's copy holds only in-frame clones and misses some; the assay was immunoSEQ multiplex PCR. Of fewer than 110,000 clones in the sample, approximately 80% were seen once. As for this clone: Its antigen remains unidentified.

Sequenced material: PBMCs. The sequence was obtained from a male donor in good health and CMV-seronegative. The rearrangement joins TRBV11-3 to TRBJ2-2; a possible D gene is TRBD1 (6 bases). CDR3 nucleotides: TGTGCCAGCAGCCCACACCAGGGGAATCCCGCGAACACCGGGGAGCTGTTTTTT. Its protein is CASSPHQGNPANTGELFF.